Below are 17 T cell receptor beta chains sequenced from a single sample in a study of blood T cells in healthy people across ages. Next came a second PCR, run for roughly 7 to 12 cycles, which used a sample-barcoded 5' primer along with a J-beta primer mix. TCRdb re-called the 5' RACE reads through MiXCR, storing one row per CDR3 protein. The data contain hundreds of thousands of distinct CDR3 sequences, around 20% of them singletons. Sequencing was performed on blood. Receptors were obtained from an older man in good health.

The V gene is TRBV6-1, the J gene TRBJ2-7; D remains ambiguous. The end of the DNA aligns better with TRBJ2-1, so the J call may be wrong. This CDR3 comprises 15 residues. Germline CDR1 and CDR2: MNHNS and SASEGT. For the CDR3, the DNA is TGTGCCAGCAGTGAACGGAGTGGGTCCTACAATGAGCAGTTCTTC. It is translated as CASSERSGSYNEQFF.

The DNA of the CDR3 is TGTGCCAGCAGTTATTCCAGCTATGGCTACACCTTC. Translated, it gives CASSYSSYGYTF. This rearrangement joins TRBV6-6 to TRBJ1-2; no firm D call. The CDR3 length is 12 residues. V was clipped by 3 bases and J by 4 bases, with 6 bases between them. Per the germline V gene, CDR1 is MNHNY and CDR2 is SVGAGI (reference sequence).

The chain employs TRBV12-3 or TRBV12-4 and TRBJ2-1; TRBD1 matches at 11 bases. The DNA end is a closer match to TRBJ2-7, so the J assignment may be wrong. This CDR3 contains 14 residues. Here the CDR3 DNA reads TGTGCCAGCAGTCCAGGACAGGGGGCCGACGAGCAGTACTTC. Translated: CASSPGQGADEQYF.

This chain joins TRBV12-3 or TRBV12-4 and TRBJ2-3, with TRBD1 identical over 9 bases. Losses at the gene ends were 6 bases for V and 1 base for J; bases not matched to a gene: 5. This CDR3 contains 15 residues. The CDR3 DNA is TGTGCCAGCAGATTATGGGACAGGGGCACAGATACGCAGTATTTT. Its protein product is CASRLWDRGTDTQYF.

Many counts were recorded for this clonotype. The J gene is TRBJ2-3, the V gene TRBV29-1; D uncertain. This CDR3 region has 12 residues. Germline CDR1 SQVTM, CDR2 ANQGSEA. The V end lost 3 bases, the J end lost 1 base, and 5 bases lay between the germline ends. The CDR3 is CSVESGTDTQYF. The CDR3 DNA reads TGCAGCGTTGAGTCAGGCACAGATACGCAGTATTTT.

This clonotype was counted at least ten times. This CDR3 reads CASSPGTLYNEQFF. The CDR3 DNA reads as TGTGCCAGCAGCCCCGGGACATTATACAATGAGCAGTTCTTC. This chain joins TRBV7-2 and TRBJ2-1; D is perhaps TRBD1 (6 bases). CDR3 size: 14 residues. V gave up 5 bases and J gave up 4 bases, with 12 bases separating them. CDR1 is SGHTA, CDR2 FQGNSA, per germline.

The sample holds a few counts of this clonotype. V usage is TRBV20-1 and J usage is TRBJ2-5, with 9 bases matching TRBD2. Judging by the DNA end, TRBJ2-1 fits better; the J call may be wrong. This CDR3 has 14 residues. Germline-derived CDR1 and CDR2 are DFQATT and SNEGSKA (reference sequence). The CDR3 DNA reads as TGCAGTGCTGATAGCGGGAGTCGTTACAATGAGCAGTTCTTC. As protein: CSADSGSRYNEQFF.

The chain carries TRBV4-3 and TRBJ2-1; D remains ambiguous. Trimming cost V 1 base and J 7 bases, with 8 bases left between them. This CDR3 is built from 13 residues. Germline V gives CDR1 LGHNA, CDR2 YSLEER. CDR3 bases: TGCGCCAGCAGCCAAGGGCTTGCTAATGAGCAGTTCTTC. Translation gives CASSQGLANEQFF.

There are a few counts of this clonotype. The chain couples TRBV28 to TRBJ2-7; 7 bases line up with TRBD1. Germline V gene sequence: CDR1 MDHEN, CDR2 SYDVKM. The V segment lost 5 bases and the J segment 5 bases; nucleotides outside the gene matches: 9. This CDR3 contains 14 residues. CDR3 protein: CASSQPGTENEQYF. The CDR3 DNA is TGTGCCAGCAGTCAACCCGGGACAGAAAACGAGCAGTACTTC.

In its sample, this clonotype was seen a few times. J is TRBJ1-2 and V is TRBV7-9; D is unclear. The CDR3 is 13 amino acids. Between the trimmed V and J ends, which lost 5 bases and 3 bases, there was a span of 10 bases. Germline CDR1 and CDR2: SEHNR and FQNEAQ (reference sequence). CDR3 sequence reads: CASSLEGHYGYTF. The DNA of the CDR3 is TGTGCCAGCAGCCTAGAGGGTCACTATGGCTACACCTTC.

This chain links TRBV6-4 with TRBJ2-5, with TRBD1 identical over 7 bases. The J call could be wrong; TRBJ2-1 is a better fit for the DNA end. From germline, CDR1 is MRHNA and CDR2 SNTAGT. The CDR3 runs to 14 residues. CDR3 residues: CASSQIRGGGEQFF. The CDR3 DNA follows: TGTGCCAGCAGTCAAATTCGAGGGGGCGGAGAGCAGTTCTTC.

This chain joins TRBV3-1 and TRBJ2-4; no clear D. The CDR3 is made up of 12 amino acids. Germline-derived CDR1 and CDR2 are LGHDT and YNNKEL (reference sequence). Trimming took off 2 bases at V and 5 bases at J, with 4 bases between the two ends. CDR3 DNA sequence: TGTGCCAGCAGCCAAATGGAAAACATTCAGTACTTC. Amino acids: CASSQMENIQYF.

This chain links TRBV20-1 with TRBJ2-3, with unresolved D. V lost 6 bases and J lost 2, with 18 bases in between. Germline V gene sequence: CDR1 DFQATT, CDR2 SNEGSKA (reference sequence). The CDR3 covers 15 residues. CDR3 coding DNA: TGCAGTGCCCCAGGCCTGGGCAGGAACACAGATACGCAGTATTTT. It specifies CSAPGLGRNTDTQYF.

The genes are TRBV6-5 and TRBJ2-5, with 7 bases matching TRBD1. The tail of the sequence fits TRBJ2-7 better, so the J call may be wrong. The CDR3 runs to 13 residues. The germline V gene encodes CDR1 MNHEY and CDR2 SVGAGI. For the CDR3, the DNA is TGTGCCAGCAGGGCGACAGGGATCTACGAGCAGTACTTC. As protein: CASRATGIYEQYF.

The gene calls are TRBV15 and TRBJ1-5; 7 bases align to TRBD1. Per the germline V gene, CDR1 is LNHNV and CDR2 is YYDKDF (reference sequence). V shed 1 base, J shed 4 bases, and the junction held 1 base outside the gene matches. The CDR3 is 14 residues long. The chain's CDR3 is CATSRGDSNQPQHF. The CDR3 DNA follows: TGTGCCACCAGCAGAGGGGACAGTAATCAGCCCCAGCATTTT.

V usage is TRBV7-2 and J usage is TRBJ2-2; maybe TRBD2 (5 bases). Germline CDR1 is SGHTA and CDR2 is FQGNSA. Trimming stripped 1 base from V and 1 base from J, with 10 bases between. The CDR3 covers 16 residues. The CDR3 loop reads CASSLESSLNTGELFF. Here the CDR3 DNA reads TGTGCCAGCAGCTTAGAGTCTAGCTTGAACACCGGGGAGCTGTTTTTT. Using reference TRBV7-2 and TRBJ2-2 for the parts outside the CDR3, the full variable domain is GAGVSQSPSNKVTEKGKDVELRCDPISGHTALYWYRQSLGQGLEFLIYFQGNSAPDKSGLPSDRFSAERTGGSVSTLTIQRTQQEDSAVYLCASSLESSLNTGELFFGEGSRLTVL.

This clonotype was counted a few times. This chain joins TRBV15 and TRBJ2-7, with unresolved D. Trimming took 0 bases from V and 5 from J, leaving 8 bases between them. The CDR3 runs to 13 residues. CDR1 is LNHNV and CDR2 is YYDKDF in the germline V gene (reference sequence). CDR3 in amino acids: CATSRDPKNEQYF. Written as DNA, the CDR3 is TGTGCCACCAGCAGAGATCCAAAGAACGAGCAGTACTTC.